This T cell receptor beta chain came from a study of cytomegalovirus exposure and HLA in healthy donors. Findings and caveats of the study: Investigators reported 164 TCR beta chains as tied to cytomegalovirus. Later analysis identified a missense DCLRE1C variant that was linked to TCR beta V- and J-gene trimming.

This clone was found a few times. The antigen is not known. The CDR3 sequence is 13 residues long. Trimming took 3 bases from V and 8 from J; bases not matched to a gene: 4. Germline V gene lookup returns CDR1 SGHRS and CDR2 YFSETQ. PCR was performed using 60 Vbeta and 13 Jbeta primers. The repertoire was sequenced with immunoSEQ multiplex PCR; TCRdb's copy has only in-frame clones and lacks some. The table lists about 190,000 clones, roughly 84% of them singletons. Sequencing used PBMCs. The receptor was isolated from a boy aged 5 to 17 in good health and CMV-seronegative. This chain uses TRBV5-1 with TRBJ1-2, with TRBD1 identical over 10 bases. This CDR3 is CASSYGQGVGYTF. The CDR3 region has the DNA TGCGCCAGCAGCTACGGACAGGGGGTGGGCTACACCTTC.